This entry concerns a single TCR beta chain. The table lists this clone with a few counts. Its cognate antigen has yet to be identified. No quality values exist for individual bases; no much larger clone is one base distant. The junction shows trimming of 4 bases on V and 5 bases on J, and the gene matches do not reach 11 bases of it. The CDR3 has 15 amino acids, counting the end cysteine and phenylalanine. Only the CDR3 portion is preserved as DNA: 45 bases, with reading frame beginning at the first base. According to the germline V gene, CDR1 reads SGHRS and CDR2 reads YFSETQ. The library was obtained by the immunoSEQ multiplex PCR assay. For TCR sequencing, RNA was extracted from every sample and reverse transcribed into cDNA to serve as template. SuperScript III was used for first-strand cDNA synthesis, primed with a 2:1 mix of oligo-dT and random hexamers. Amplification bias was assessed with a synthetic immune receptor repertoire, and residual bias was removed computationally. The authors processed their data as follows. Raw reads were preprocessed to remove errors, and CDR3 was defined by IMGT conventions from the conserved cysteine to phenylalanine. Clonality was computed by normalizing Shannon entropy by log2 of the number of productive unique TCRs and subtracting the result from 1. Scalp TCRbeta sequences were cross-referenced with sorted blood CD4 and CD8 repertoires so that the CD4 or CD8 identity of scalp clones could be inferred. The immuneACCESS repertoire file appears here via TCRdb, limited to in-frame rearrangements. These files lack a portion of the clones; in checked studies, under half of the deficit traces to unresolved V genes, and the cause of the others is not known. D and trimming come from the DNA, and the V and J calls and clone size come from that table. Recorded for this sample are 150,000 to 200,000 clones; 51% of them occurred a single time. The ten largest make up 10% of the sample.

The treatment or condition label of this sample denotes: oral pan-JAK inhibitor, 5-10 mg twice daily. Lesional scalp punch biopsies and peripheral blood were obtained from alopecia areata patients. PBMCs were isolated by density centrifugation and stained for CD3, CD4 and CD8, and CD4+ and CD8+ T cells were sorted on a FACSAria. The sample originates from a study of CD8+ T cells in alopecia areata (dated by TCRdb to between 2018 and 2020). The study in broad terms: The treated patients took part in an open-label pilot trial in which moderate-to-severe alopecia areata was treated with oral tofacitinib at 5 to 10 mg twice daily. Tofacitinib was administered for 6 to 18 months, and 6 months of follow-up off drug were then conducted to assess delayed response and recurrence. In treated patients, disease severity was measured using the SALT score, which gives the percentage of scalp surface area affected. The study used high-throughput TCRbeta sequencing to examine T cell clonal expansion in alopecia areata, in both the C3H/HeJ mouse model and human patients. Scalp tissue and sorted CD4+ and CD8+ peripheral blood T cells from patchy and totalis/universalis alopecia areata patients and from healthy controls were covered by human TCRbeta sequencing. Tofacitinib-treated patients had biopsies at baseline and at 4 and 24 weeks of treatment, with a later scalp biopsy in several patients. Clonality in the scalp was compared among normal scalp (n=4), patchy alopecia areata scalp (n=8), and alopecia totalis/universalis scalp (n=8). RNA came from the PAXgene miRNA kit for fixed scalp, the miRNeasy kit for PBMCs, and the RNeasy kit for mouse skin. immunoSEQ multiplex PCR using 35 Vbeta forward primers and 13 Jbeta reverse primers was used to amplify TCRbeta CDR3 regions.

Overall study results and their limits: Tofacitinib significantly lowered scalp clonality and the number of expanded CD8+ clones among the top 100 scalp clones. During tofacitinib treatment, many expanded lesional clones remained in scalp and blood, and this persistence may partly explain relapse after treatment is stopped. Shared TCR sequences between patients were less evident than in mice, which may be partly attributable to HLA diversity in the patient population. Compared with normal scalp, lesional scalp had higher clonality and more expanded CD8+ clones, particularly in alopecia totalis/universalis, a pattern that suggests antigenic drive. Because the treated cohort was small and had just a single nonresponder, larger studies are needed to establish links between baseline CD8+ expansion and response. Scalp TCR repertoire analysis is complicated because resident alphabeta T cells in normal human skin are also sequenced, whereas mouse skin is dominated by gammadelta T cells.

The sequences come from CD8+ T cells sorted from blood, collected around week 54, from a patient treated with tofacitinib. This TCR came from a human donor with alopecia areata. The chain links TRBV5-1 with TRBJ2-5, with TRBD1 matching 7 junction bases. CDR3 protein: CASSPSWTGGETQYF. The DNA reads TGCGCCAGCAGCCCGAGTTGGACAGGCGGGGAGACCCAGTACTTC.